The clone carrying this T cell receptor (beta chain) came up a few times. Its antigen is unknown. The data were taken from a study of beta chain features in type 1 diabetes. Study findings and constraints: Unsettled here was the matter of whether HLA type influences TCRB rearrangement. Researchers report that Type 1 diabetes patients had moderately but significantly shorter TCRB CDR3s across all four CD4+ subsets.

The authors reverse transcribed all of the isolated RNA, so sequencing captured expressed TCRB transcripts. Sequencing of naive, central memory and regulatory T cell samples gave an average of about 3.7 million reads. Profiled with immunoSEQ multiplex PCR; TCRdb holds only in-frame clones, not every one. The table shows 140,000 to 150,000 clones, with under 11% occurring only once. Germline lookup yields CDR1 SGHTA and CDR2 FQGNSA. The trim removed 5 bases at V and 7 bases at J, leaving 8 bases unmatched. This CDR3 has 14 residues. Researchers reported sorting CD4+ naive, central memory, regulatory and stem cell-like memory cells via CD45RO/CCR7/CD25/CD127/CD95/CD27.

V usage is TRBV7-2 and J usage is TRBJ2-3; 8 nucleotides agree with TRBD1. The sequencing sample was made of naive CD4+ T cells from blood. The clonotype was recovered from a man younger than 35 in good health. The CDR3 spells CASSTRTGRNTQYF. Here the CDR3 DNA reads TGTGCCAGCAGCACTCGGACAGGGCGGAATACGCAGTATTTT.